A single sample gave rise to the 28 T cell receptor beta chains below, sequenced in a study of human T cells and chemical hapten exposure listed by TCRdb under 2021. The library was obtained by RACE. The sample was run on a NextSeq 500. TCRdb reprocessed the public reads (quality trimming at Q25 with fastp, clone calling with MiXCR) and kept in-frame beta chains. Identical CDR3 protein sequences are pooled into one entry, listed with their most common genes and DNA. The table for this sample lists 45,000 to 70,000 distinct CDR3 sequences; 9% to 9.5% of them were counted only once. The top ten constitute about an eighth of the sample. The sample's time point label, in plain terms: patch test 1, 2 weeks after DPC sensitization. What this sample's treatment or condition label stands for: therapeutic diphenylcyclopropenone sensitization with weekly scalp DPC. Material: whole blood, obtained in connection with sensitization to the hapten diphenylcyclopropenone (DPC). The receptors shown here come from a woman between 40 and 50 years old with alopecia areata. Some clones in this sample may be carry-over from other donors' samples.

There are many counts of this clonotype. The gene calls are TRBV4-3 and TRBJ2-3; weak D call: TRBD2 (7 bases). The CDR3 length is 15 residues. Germline V gene sequence: CDR1 LGHNA, CDR2 YSLEER. The germline V and J ends were trimmed by 0 bases and 4 bases, with 11 bases remaining between them. The DNA for the CDR3 is TGCGCCAGCAGCCAAGATCGAGGGGGGGCAGATACGCAGTATTTT. Encoded protein: CASSQDRGGADTQYF.

This clonotype was detected a few times. The CDR3 DNA reads TGTGCCAGCAGGCCAACCACAGGGTACTGGCAGTACTTC. This encodes CASRPTTGYWQYF. The chain joins TRBV28 to TRBJ2-7; the D gene is possibly TRBD1 (6 bases). The germline V and J ends were trimmed by 6 bases and 9 bases, with 18 bases remaining between them. Germline CDR1 is MDHEN and CDR2 is SYDVKM. CDR3 size: 13 residues. The whole variable domain, filled in from reference TRBV28 and TRBJ2-7, reads DVKVTQSSRYLVKRTGEKVFLECVQDMDHENMFWYRQDPGLGLRLIYFSYDVKMKEKGDIPEGYSVSREKKERFSLILESASTNQTSMYLCASRPTTGYWQYFGPGTRLTVT.

This clonotype turned up a few times. For the CDR3, the DNA is TGCAGTGCTTTCCGACAGCTGTCTGATCAGTTCTTC. As protein: CSAFRQLSDQFF. The J gene is TRBJ2-1, the V gene TRBV20-1; D may be TRBD1 (5 bases). CDR1 DFQATT and CDR2 SNEGSKA come from the germline V gene (reference sequence). Trimming took 5 bases from V and 13 from J, leaving 18 bases between them. The CDR3 loop spans 12 amino acids.

Many counts were recorded for this clonotype. The V gene is TRBV7-6, the J gene TRBJ2-3; D perhaps matches TRBD2 (7 bases). Germline V lookup: CDR1 SGHVS, CDR2 FNYEAQ. With 2 bases removed from V and 3 bases from J, the gap between germline ends came to 12 bases. The CDR3 runs 15 residues. The CDR3 reads CASSLQGRETDTQYF. The CDR3 coding sequence is TGTGCCAGCAGCTTACAGGGGAGGGAAACAGATACGCAGTATTTT.

The sample holds many counts of this clonotype. The chain links TRBV3-1 to TRBJ2-3, with unresolved D. Trimming removed 1 base at V and 5 bases at J, with 7 bases between. Germline CDR1 reads LGHDT; CDR2 reads YNNKEL (reference sequence). The CDR3 runs 13 residues. The CDR3 loop reads CASSQGSGDTQYF. The CDR3 coding sequence is TGTGCCAGCAGCCAAGGCTCAGGAGATACGCAGTATTTT.

The chain couples TRBV5-1 to TRBJ2-1; 7 bases are a match to TRBD1. CDR3 size: 12 residues. CDR1 and CDR2 from the germline V gene are SGHRS and YFSETQ. The trim removed 4 bases at V and 10 bases at J, leaving 5 bases unmatched. CDR3 nucleotide sequence: TGCGCCAGCAGCAGGGGGCAAGAAGAGCAGTTCTTC. Translated: CASSRGQEEQFF.

The V and J genes are TRBV6-6 and TRBJ2-7; weak D call: TRBD2 (6 bases). The CDR3 is made up of 16 amino acids. The germline gives CDR1 MNHNY, CDR2 SVGAGI (reference sequence). Trimming left V 2 bases short and J 1 base short, with 15 bases between. The CDR3 DNA sequence: TGTGCCAGCAGTTACCTGGCCCTTGGGAGGTCCTACGAGCAGTACTTC. Its translation: CASSYLALGRSYEQYF.

This clonotype was counted at least ten times. V usage is TRBV6-1 and J usage is TRBJ1-1; the match to TRBD1 covers 11 bases. CDR3 length: 15 amino acids. The V gene end was trimmed by 4 bases and the J gene end by 4 bases; junction bases not matched to a gene: 5. Germline CDR1 MNHNS, CDR2 SASEGT. Written as DNA, the CDR3 is TGTGCCAGCAGTGGGGGGACAGGGGGAGTCACTGAAGCTTTCTTT. Residues: CASSGGTGGVTEAFF.

This sequence joins TRBV7-9 and TRBJ2-3, with D maybe TRBD2 (5 bases). This CDR3 is built from 14 residues. Germline assignment: CDR1 SEHNR and CDR2 FQNEAQ (reference sequence). The V gene lost 1 base and the J gene lost 5 bases, with 10 bases spanning the gap. The CDR3 loop reads CASSLVWAGDTQYF. The CDR3 DNA reads as TGTGCCAGCAGCTTAGTCTGGGCGGGAGATACGCAGTATTTT.

In this sample, this clonotype turned up a few times. The rearrangement joins TRBV7-2 to TRBJ1-6; the D is unclear. There are 20 residues in the CDR3. V was pared by 0 bases and J by 2 bases, with 20 bases between. CDR1 and CDR2 from the germline V gene are SGHTA and FQGNSA. CDR3 nucleotide sequence: TGTGCCAGCAGCTTAGCGCTAAGCTCCCATGTGACGACCTATAATTCACCCCTCCACTTT. It is translated as CASSLALSSHVTTYNSPLHF.

This clonotype occurred a few times. The V gene is TRBV6-2 or TRBV6-3, the J gene TRBJ2-5; perhaps TRBD1 as D (6 bases). The length of the CDR3 is 18 residues. The germline V and J ends were trimmed by 0 bases and 0 bases, with 17 bases remaining between them. Per the germline V gene, CDR1 is MNHEY and CDR2 is SVGEGT. The CDR3 here is CASSYSTLGTPNQETQYF. In DNA form, the CDR3 reads TGTGCCAGCAGTTACTCGACCCTCGGGACACCGAACCAAGAGACCCAGTACTTC.

This clonotype was seen repeatedly, ten times or more. The V call is TRBV11-2, the J call TRBJ1-2, with D uncertain. V lost 1 base and J 8 bases, leaving 11 bases between the germline ends. This CDR3 is 13 amino acids long. Germline loops: CDR1 SGHAT, CDR2 FQNNGV. The CDR3 loop reads CASSLGRQGGYTF. The CDR3 DNA follows: TGTGCCAGCAGCTTAGGTCGGCAAGGCGGCTACACCTTC. Complete variable domain (other parts from reference TRBV11-2 and TRBJ1-2): EAGVAQSPRYKIIEKRQSVAFWCNPISGHATLYWYQQILGQGPKLLIQFQNNGVVDDSQLPKDRFSAERLKGVDSTLKIQPAKLEDSAVYLCASSLGRQGGYTFGSGTRLTVV.

J is TRBJ1-2 and V is TRBV29-1, with D maybe TRBD1 (6 bases). Germline assignment: CDR1 SQVTM and CDR2 ANQGSEA. Deletions cut 4 bases from V and 7 bases from J, with 13 bases between. The CDR3 length is 12 residues. The CDR3 spells CSVVQGYGGYTF. In nucleotides, the CDR3 is TGCAGCGTTGTCCAGGGGTATGGTGGCTACACCTTC.

Many counts were recorded for this clonotype. This chain joins TRBV6-5 and TRBJ2-3; tentatively, D is TRBD1 (5 bases). V was shortened by 2 bases and J by 0 bases, with 9 bases between the two germline ends. CDR3 length: 15 residues. Per germline, CDR1 MNHEY and CDR2 SVGAGI. CDR3 DNA sequence: TGTGCCAGCAGTTACGAAGGGGCTAGCACAGATACGCAGTATTTT. This gives the protein CASSYEGASTDTQYF.

This clonotype was counted many times. V and J are TRBV7-6 and TRBJ2-7, with D tentatively TRBD1 or TRBD2 (6 bases each). V lost 1 base, J lost 4 bases, and 14 bases lay in between. Germline V gene sequence: CDR1 SGHVS, CDR2 FNYEAQ. This CDR3 region has 15 residues. This CDR3 reads CASSLETGAGYEQYF. The CDR3 coding sequence is TGTGCCAGCAGCTTAGAGACGGGGGCGGGGTACGAGCAGTACTTC. The full variable domain, in which reference TRBV7-6 and TRBJ2-7 provide the parts outside the CDR3, is GAGVSQSPRYKVTKRGQDVALRCDPISGHVSLYWYRQALGQGPEFLTYFNYEAQQDKSGLPNDRFSAERPEGSISTLTIQRTEQRDSAMYRCASSLETGAGYEQYFGPGTRLTVT.

The chain has TRBV15 and TRBJ2-7; D possibly corresponds to TRBD1 (6 bases). Germline CDR1 is LNHNV and CDR2 is YYDKDF (reference sequence). The CDR3 extends over 14 amino acids. The V end was cut by 2 bases, the J end by 6 bases, with 14 bases between. CDR3 sequence (DNA): TGTGCCACCAGCAGACCGGGACAAGTTCGCGAGCAGTACTTC. Amino acids: CATSRPGQVREQYF.

This clonotype has at least ten counts. The V gene is TRBV29-1, the J gene TRBJ1-1; D is possibly TRBD1 (6 bases). Trimming removed 6 bases at V and 2 bases at J, with 13 bases between. This CDR3 region has 13 residues. In germline, CDR1 is SQVTM, CDR2 ANQGSEA. The DNA of the CDR3 is TGCAGCGTAAGGGAGGGGGTTAACACTGAAGCTTTCTTT. It encodes CSVREGVNTEAFF.

This clonotype has more than one count but fewer than ten. The J gene is TRBJ1-6, the V gene TRBV10-3; D ambiguous. CDR1 and CDR2 from the germline V gene are ENHRY and SYGVKD. V lost 3 bases, J lost 0 bases, and 12 bases lay in between. CDR3 length equals 17 residues. This CDR3 is CAISDVGQSSYNSPLHF. CDR3 DNA sequence: TGTGCCATCAGTGATGTCGGCCAGAGCTCCTATAATTCACCCCTCCACTTT.

This clonotype was seen many times. The V gene is TRBV29-1, the J gene TRBJ2-2, with a tentative D call TRBD2 (6 bases). Trimming removed 4 bases at V and 6 bases at J, with 6 bases between. The germline gives CDR1 SQVTM, CDR2 ANQGSEA. The CDR3 is made up of 11 amino acids. CDR3 sequence: CSVGGAGELFF. The CDR3 DNA is TGCAGCGTTGGGGGGGCCGGGGAGCTGTTTTTT.

This clonotype was observed a handful of times. This CDR3 reads CASSLAGGDQPQHF. The CDR3 DNA reads TGCGCCAGCAGCTTGGCGGGGGGAGATCAGCCCCAGCATTTT. The rearrangement links TRBV5-1 to TRBJ1-5; a weak D match, TRBD1 (5 bases). The germline V gene encodes CDR1 SGHRS and CDR2 YFSETQ. This CDR3 is 14 amino acids long. V lost 0 bases to trimming and J lost 5 bases, with 9 bases between them.

At least ten counts were recorded for this clonotype. The rearrangement joins TRBV20-1 to TRBJ2-2; TRBD1 matches at 8 bases. CDR1 and CDR2 from the germline V gene are DFQATT and SNEGSKA (reference sequence). CDR3 length: 18 residues. V shed 6 bases and J 0 bases; nucleotides not matched to a gene: 15. Here the CDR3 DNA reads TGCAGTGCGAGGATCGCCAGGGGGCTCTCCTCGAACACCGGGGAGCTGTTTTTT. This encodes CSARIARGLSSNTGELFF.

As for this clonotype: The junction shows a germline mismatch at one end, possibly a read error. This chain connects TRBV5-1 to TRBJ1-2, with D hard to call. From germline, CDR1 is SGHRS and CDR2 YFSETQ. The CDR3 sequence is 14 residues long. CDR3 coding DNA: TGCGCCAGCAGCCCGGCCACGGAGGACTATGGCTACACCTTT. It encodes CASSPATEDYGYTF. The full variable domain, completed using reference TRBV5-1 and TRBJ1-2, is KAGVTQTPRYLIKTRGQQVTLSCSPISGHRSVSWYQQTPGQGLQFLFEYFSETQRNKGNFPGRFSGRQFSNSRSEMNVSTLELGDSALYLCASSPATEDYGYTFGSGTRLTVV.

This clonotype showed up many times. The chain combines TRBV5-1 with TRBJ2-3; D is unclear. V was clipped by 0 bases and J by 2 bases, with 7 bases between them. CDR1 and CDR2 (germline): SGHRS, YFSETQ. This CDR3 has 14 amino acids. The CDR3 here is CASSLVPATDTQYF. Here the CDR3 DNA reads TGCGCCAGCAGCTTGGTGCCAGCCACAGATACGCAGTATTTT.

This clonotype was detected ten times or more. The chain employs TRBV30 and TRBJ2-3; possibly TRBD1 or TRBD2 for D (7 bases each). V was cut by 5 bases and J by 7 bases, with 19 bases left in between. CDR3 length: 14 residues. Per the germline V gene, CDR1 is GTSNPN and CDR2 is SVGIG (reference sequence). The CDR3 DNA sequence: TGTGCCTGGGCTCAGGGGGGGGCAGCTAATACGCAGTATTTT. Translated, it gives CAWAQGGAANTQYF.

V is TRBV4-3 and J is TRBJ2-1; maybe TRBD1 (5 bases). The CDR3 is 14 residues long. Germline V gene data show CDR1 as LGHNA and CDR2 as YSLEER. With 0 bases removed from V and 8 bases from J, the gap between germline ends came to 11 bases. This CDR3 reads CASSQEARVYEQFF. The CDR3 region has the DNA TGCGCCAGCAGCCAAGAGGCCAGGGTATATGAGCAGTTCTTC.

A few counts support this clonotype. The chain employs TRBV5-1 and TRBJ2-7; D is possibly TRBD2 (5 bases). This CDR3 region has 14 residues. In germline, CDR1 is SGHRS, CDR2 YFSETQ. V was shortened by 4 bases and J by 0 bases, with 11 bases between the two germline ends. For the CDR3, the DNA is TGCGCCAGCAGCCCCACGGACTTCTCCTACGAGCAGTACTTC. It codes for CASSPTDFSYEQYF. The variable domain in full, with the rest retrieved from reference TRBV5-1 and TRBJ2-7, is KAGVTQTPRYLIKTRGQQVTLSCSPISGHRSVSWYQQTPGQGLQFLFEYFSETQRNKGNFPGRFSGRQFSNSRSEMNVSTLELGDSALYLCASSPTDFSYEQYFGPGTRLTVT.

This clonotype came up many times. This chain connects TRBV6-9 to TRBJ2-4; perhaps D is TRBD1 or TRBD2 (5 bases each). Germline assignment: CDR1 MNHGY and CDR2 SVAAGI. The CDR3 is 18 residues long. Between the trimmed V and J ends, which lost 2 bases and 3 bases, there was a span of 20 bases. DNA for the CDR3: TGTGCCAGCAGTTATCACGGGACGCACCCCCGGATCAAAAACATTCAGTACTTC. Protein: CASSYHGTHPRIKNIQYF.

A few counts support this clonotype. The V and J genes are TRBV10-3 and TRBJ2-1; no reliable D call. CDR1 is ENHRY and CDR2 is SYGVKD in the germline V gene. The ends were cut back, 4 bases at V and 6 bases at J, with 7 bases in the middle. The CDR3 is 12 amino acids. CDR3 in DNA: TGTGCCATCAGTGCGTCCAGCAATGAGCAGTTCTTC. Its protein is CAISASSNEQFF.